The present entry profiles one T cell receptor (beta chain) with its context. The target antigen is unknown. TCRdb's copy holds only in-frame clones and misses some; the assay was immunoSEQ multiplex PCR. The sample consists of some 170,000 clones, over 85% of them appearing once. This CDR3 contains 14 residues. Germline CDR1 is LNHDA and CDR2 is SQIVND (reference sequence). V gave up 3 bases and J gave up 5 bases, with 13 bases separating them. This sample was included in a study of T cell responses to AZD1222 COVID-19 vaccine. Study-level results: In the spike-specific TCR repertoire, nearly half reportedly target unmutated variant regions. Baseline serology detected seropositivity in only 5 or 6 AZD1222 recipients. Spike regions recognized by vaccine-associated CD4 TCRs spanned the protein, led by 160-218 and 743-854. Spike-specific TCR breadth and depth rose after two AZD1222 doses.

The sequence was obtained from an adult who received the MenACWY meningococcal vaccine as a control. J is TRBJ1-1 and V is TRBV19, with a weak D call TRBD1 (5 bases). The material was peripheral blood, obtained 28 days after the second dose of the MenACWY control vaccine. CDR3 protein: CASSMGRERTEAFF. The CDR3 bases are TGTGCCAGTAGTATGGGCAGGGAGCGGACTGAAGCTTTCTTT.